The clone carrying this T cell receptor beta chain occurred a few times. Its antigen is currently unknown. Documented treatment: 15 to 20 received Ad26.COV2.S at low or high dose, single or two shots; about 5 received placebo; per-sample allocation not given. Material that was analyzed had been drawn on day 63 after the first vaccine or placebo injection. In Boston, an adult donor aged 18-55 years took part. These data belong to a study of Ad26.COV2.S vaccination and SARS-CoV-2 variants. Overall study: Donor participated within the Ad26.COV2.S arm of the COV1001 trial. Ad26.COV2.S, an intramuscular injection, was given once or twice 56 days apart.

Method: immunoSEQ multiplex PCR; TCRdb's copy keeps in-frame clones and lacks some. Among roughly 680,000 clones, about 90% were seen once, and the ten largest hold about 1.5%. Study-level results: The placebo group had lower spike-specific TCR breadth than the vaccine recipients did.

The clonotype was recovered from a person between 18 and 60 years old who received the Ad26.COV2.S COVID-19 vaccine or a placebo. The specimen comprised peripheral blood, sampled in a trial of Ad26.COV2.S vaccine versus placebo.

DNA for the CDR3: TGTGCCAGCAGCTCAAAAGGAAAGTTTGGGGAGCTGTTTTTT. Amino acids: CASSSKGKFGELFF. V is TRBV7-3 and J is TRBJ2-2; D is unclear. Trimming stripped 4 bases from V and 8 bases from J, with 14 bases between. The CDR3 runs to 14 residues. CDR1 is SGHTA, CDR2 FQGTGA, per germline.